What follows describes a single TCR beta chain. No antigen is known for it. The repertoire was sequenced with immunoSEQ multiplex PCR; TCRdb's copy has only in-frame clones and lacks some. The sample carries 40,000 to 60,000 clones, roughly 66% recorded once. Every one of the patients relapsed after autologous stem cell transplantation (brentuximab vedotin exposure was variable). The data stem from a study of PD-1 blockade in classical Hodgkin lymphoma. General study points: Patients starting nivolumab under 1 year after ASCT were excluded. Newly diagnosed patients had diversity similar to the baseline diversity of complete responders.

V lost 4 bases and J lost 4, with 7 bases in between. CDR1 is SQVTM and CDR2 is ANQGSEA in the germline V gene. The CDR3 contains 11 residues. The sequence came from a human donor with classical Hodgkin lymphoma. The chain uses TRBV29-1 and TRBJ2-5, with D hard to call. The sample consisted of peripheral blood mononuclear cells (PBMCs), taken before the second cycle of nivolumab. CDR3 bases: TGCAGCGTTGTCCCCGGAGAGACCCAGTACTTC. Translated: CSVVPGETQYF.